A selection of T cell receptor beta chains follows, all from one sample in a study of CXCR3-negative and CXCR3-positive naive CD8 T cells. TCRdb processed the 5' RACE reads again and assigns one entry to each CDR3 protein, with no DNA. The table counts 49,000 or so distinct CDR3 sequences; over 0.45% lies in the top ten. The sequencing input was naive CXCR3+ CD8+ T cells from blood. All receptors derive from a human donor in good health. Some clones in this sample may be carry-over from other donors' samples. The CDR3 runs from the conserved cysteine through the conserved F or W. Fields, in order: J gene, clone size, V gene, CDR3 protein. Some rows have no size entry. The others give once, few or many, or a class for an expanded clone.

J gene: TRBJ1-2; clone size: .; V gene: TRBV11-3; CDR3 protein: CASSLDKGGATYGYTF
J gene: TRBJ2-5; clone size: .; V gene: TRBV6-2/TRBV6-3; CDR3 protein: CASSYNYNADQETQYF
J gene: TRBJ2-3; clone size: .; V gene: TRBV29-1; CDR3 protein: CSVDDPGDVDTQYF
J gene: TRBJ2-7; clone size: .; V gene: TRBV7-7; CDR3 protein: CASSFGGRGGFNEQFF
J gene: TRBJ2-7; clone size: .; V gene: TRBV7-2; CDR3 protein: CASSLEVNFYEQYF
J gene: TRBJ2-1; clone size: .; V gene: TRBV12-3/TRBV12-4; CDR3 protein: CASSLVPGGSYNEQFF
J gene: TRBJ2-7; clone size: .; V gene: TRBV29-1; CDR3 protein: CSGSTQGIIDEQYF
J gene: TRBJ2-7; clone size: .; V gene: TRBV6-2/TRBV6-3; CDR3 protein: CASSYRGIGYEQYF
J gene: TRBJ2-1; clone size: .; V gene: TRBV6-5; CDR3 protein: CASSYSLSSYNEQFF
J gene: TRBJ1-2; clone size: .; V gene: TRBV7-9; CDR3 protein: CASSFEGQAGGYTF
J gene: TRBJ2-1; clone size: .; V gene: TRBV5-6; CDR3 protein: CASSLPEFHLNEQFF
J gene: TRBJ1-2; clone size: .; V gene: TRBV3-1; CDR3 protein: CASSLQGGSFYGYTF
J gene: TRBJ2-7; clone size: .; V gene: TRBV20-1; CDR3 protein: CSARGSGAIPEQYF
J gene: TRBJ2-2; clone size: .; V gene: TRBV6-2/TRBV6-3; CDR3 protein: CAGRDRDFFGELFF
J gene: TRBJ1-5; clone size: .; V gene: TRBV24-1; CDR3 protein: CATSGSRGGARQPQHF
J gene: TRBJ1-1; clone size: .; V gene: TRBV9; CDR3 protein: CASSVQGRDTEAFF
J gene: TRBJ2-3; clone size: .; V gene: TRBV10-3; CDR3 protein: CAIRIETGALLDTQYF
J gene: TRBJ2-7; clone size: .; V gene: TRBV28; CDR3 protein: CASSLVIYEQYF
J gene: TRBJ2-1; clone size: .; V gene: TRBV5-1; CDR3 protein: CASSPSTGDDYNEQFF
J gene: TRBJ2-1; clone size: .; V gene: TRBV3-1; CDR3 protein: CASSQDGSGNSYNEQFF
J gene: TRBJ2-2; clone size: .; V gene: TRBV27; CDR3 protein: CASSLGRGWTGELFF
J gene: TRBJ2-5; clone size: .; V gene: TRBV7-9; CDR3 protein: CASSLPSEETQYF
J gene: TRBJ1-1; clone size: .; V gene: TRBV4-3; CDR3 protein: CASSQDQADPGSEAFF
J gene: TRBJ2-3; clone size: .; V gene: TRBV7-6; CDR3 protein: CASSSPLRGQNTDTQYF
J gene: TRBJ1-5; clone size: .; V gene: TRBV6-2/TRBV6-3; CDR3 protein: CASSYGLAQHF
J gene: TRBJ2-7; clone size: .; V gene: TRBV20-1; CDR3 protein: CSARVGGSDEQYF
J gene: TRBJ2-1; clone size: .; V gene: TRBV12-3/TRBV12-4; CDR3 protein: CASSLASSYLYNEQFF
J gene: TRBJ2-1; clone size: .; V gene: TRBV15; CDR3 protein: CATSIASYNEQFF
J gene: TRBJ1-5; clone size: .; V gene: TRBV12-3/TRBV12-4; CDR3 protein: CASSFAVHQPQHF
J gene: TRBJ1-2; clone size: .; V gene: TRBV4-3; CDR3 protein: CASSQDTEDPNYGYTF
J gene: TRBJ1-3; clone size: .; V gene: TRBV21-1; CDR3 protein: CASTGDGGNTIYF
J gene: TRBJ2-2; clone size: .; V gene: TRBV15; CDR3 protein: CATRDLAVGELFF
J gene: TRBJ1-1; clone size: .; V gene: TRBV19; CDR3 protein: CASSMGGEVTEAFF
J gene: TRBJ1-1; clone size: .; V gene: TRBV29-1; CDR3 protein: CSGGDRRTLTEAFF
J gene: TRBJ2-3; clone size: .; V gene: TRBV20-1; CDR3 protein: CSARVVRSTDTQYF
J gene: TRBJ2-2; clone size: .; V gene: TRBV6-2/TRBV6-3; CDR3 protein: CASSRSLNRNTGELFF
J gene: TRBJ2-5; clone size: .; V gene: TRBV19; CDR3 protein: CASRADGQETPYF
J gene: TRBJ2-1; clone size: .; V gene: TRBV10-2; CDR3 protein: CASSESPGDNEQFF
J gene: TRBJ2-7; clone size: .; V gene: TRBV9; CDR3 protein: CASSGSRDPNYEQYF
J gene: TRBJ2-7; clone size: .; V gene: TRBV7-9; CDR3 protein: CASSFAGGRDSPGEQYF
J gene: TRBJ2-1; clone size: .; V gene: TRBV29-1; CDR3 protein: CSVGGVIDVSYNEQFF
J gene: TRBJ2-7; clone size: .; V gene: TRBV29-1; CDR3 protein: CSVGTDRAYEQYF
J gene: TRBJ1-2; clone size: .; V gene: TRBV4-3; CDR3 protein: CAGSQDRERDYGYTF
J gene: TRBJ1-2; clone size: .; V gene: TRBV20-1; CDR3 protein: CSARNPDISYGYTF
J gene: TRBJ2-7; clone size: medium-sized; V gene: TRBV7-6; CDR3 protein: CASSPGRSSYEQYF
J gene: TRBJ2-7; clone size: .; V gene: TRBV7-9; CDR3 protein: CASSPPSAGPYEQYF
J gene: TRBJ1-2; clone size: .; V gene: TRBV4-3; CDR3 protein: CASSQDSWTSAGYTF
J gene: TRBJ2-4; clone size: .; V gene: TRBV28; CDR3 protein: CASSFRDFSADIQYF
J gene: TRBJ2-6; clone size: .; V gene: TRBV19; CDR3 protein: CASRQEISGANVLTF
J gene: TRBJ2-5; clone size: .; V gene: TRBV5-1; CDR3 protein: CASSLEAGTGLVETQYF
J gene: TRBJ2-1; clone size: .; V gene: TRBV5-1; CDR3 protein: CASNRDRDWFEQFF
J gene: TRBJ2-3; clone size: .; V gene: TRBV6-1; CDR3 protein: CASSEEQGGSDTQYF
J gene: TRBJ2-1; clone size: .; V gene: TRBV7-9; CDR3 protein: CASSLSPANEQFF
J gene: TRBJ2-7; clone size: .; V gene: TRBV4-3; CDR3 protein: CASSQDQGYEQYF
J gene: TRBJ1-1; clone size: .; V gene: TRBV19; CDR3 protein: CASGGPTGIYEAFF
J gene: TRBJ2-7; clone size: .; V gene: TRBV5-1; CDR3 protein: CASSFTGLGEQYF
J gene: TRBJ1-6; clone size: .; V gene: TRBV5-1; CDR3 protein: CASRSTRRSYNSPLHF
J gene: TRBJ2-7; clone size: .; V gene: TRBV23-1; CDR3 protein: CASRTALQDYEQYF
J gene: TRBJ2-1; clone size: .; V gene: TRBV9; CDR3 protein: CASSVGTGLQYNEQFF